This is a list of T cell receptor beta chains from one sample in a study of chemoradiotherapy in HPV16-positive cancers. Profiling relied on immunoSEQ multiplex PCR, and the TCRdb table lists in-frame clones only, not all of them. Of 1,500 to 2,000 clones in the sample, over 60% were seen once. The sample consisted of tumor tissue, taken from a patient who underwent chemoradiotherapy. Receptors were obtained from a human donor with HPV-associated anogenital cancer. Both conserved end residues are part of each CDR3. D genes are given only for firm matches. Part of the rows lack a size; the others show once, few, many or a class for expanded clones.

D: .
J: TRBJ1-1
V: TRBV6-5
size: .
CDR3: CASSLARQLSEAFF
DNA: TGTGCCAGCAGTCTCGCGCGACAGCTAAGTGAAGCTTTCTTT

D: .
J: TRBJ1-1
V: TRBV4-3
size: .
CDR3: CASSLNADGGTEAFF
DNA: TGCGCCAGCAGCCTTAACGCTGACGGTGGGACTGAAGCTTTCTTT

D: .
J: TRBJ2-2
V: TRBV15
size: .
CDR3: CATSSKPQGTGELFF
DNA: TGTGCCACCAGCAGCAAGCCGCAGGGTACCGGGGAGCTGTTTTTT

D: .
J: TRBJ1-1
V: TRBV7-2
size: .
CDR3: CASSLGGSNTEAFF
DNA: TGTGCCAGCAGCTTAGGGGGGTCAAACACTGAAGCTTTCTTT

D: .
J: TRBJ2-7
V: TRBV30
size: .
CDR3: CAWTGGTYEQYF
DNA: TGTGCCTGGACGGGCGGGACCTACGAGCAGTACTTC

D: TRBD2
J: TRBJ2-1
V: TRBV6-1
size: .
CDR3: CASSVASGTSYNEQFF
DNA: TGTGCCAGCAGTGTGGCTAGCGGGACCTCCTACAATGAGCAGTTCTTC

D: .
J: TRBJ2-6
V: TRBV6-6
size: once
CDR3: CASGVPRHGANVLTF
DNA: TGTGCCAGCGGGGTCCCCCGGCACGGGGCCAACGTCCTGACTTTC

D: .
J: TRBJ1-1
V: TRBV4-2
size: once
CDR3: CASSQVVGADTEAFF
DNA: TGTGCCAGCAGCCAAGTTGTGGGCGCGGACACTGAAGCTTTCTTT

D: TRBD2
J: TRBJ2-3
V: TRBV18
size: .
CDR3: CASSPGLAGTDTQYF
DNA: TGTGCCAGCTCACCGGGACTAGCGGGCACAGATACGCAGTATTTT

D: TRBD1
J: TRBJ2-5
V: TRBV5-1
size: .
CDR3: CASSPRSDRGQETQYF
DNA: TGCGCCAGCAGCCCACGATCAGACAGGGGGCAAGAGACCCAGTACTTC

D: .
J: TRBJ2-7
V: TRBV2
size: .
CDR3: CASRLFEEQYF
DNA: TGTGCCAGCAGGTTATTTGAGGAGCAGTACTTC

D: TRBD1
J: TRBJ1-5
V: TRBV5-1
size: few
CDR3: CASSRTGNSNQPQHF
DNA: TGCGCCAGCAGCCGGACAGGCAATAGCAATCAGCCCCAGCATTTT

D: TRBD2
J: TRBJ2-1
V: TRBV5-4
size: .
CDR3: CASSLAGASYNEQFF
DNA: TGTGCCAGCAGCTTAGCGGGAGCATCCTACAATGAGCAGTTCTTC

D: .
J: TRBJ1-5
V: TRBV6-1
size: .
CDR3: CASSEVVSGTRNQPQHF
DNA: TGTGCCAGCAGTGAAGTAGTTTCGGGGACCCGCAATCAGCCCCAGCATTTT

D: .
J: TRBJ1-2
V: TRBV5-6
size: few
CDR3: CASSPDQGWGYGYTF
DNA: TGTGCCAGCAGCCCGGACCAGGGTTGGGGCTATGGCTACACCTTC

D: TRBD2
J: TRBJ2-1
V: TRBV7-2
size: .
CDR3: CASSPGLAGQSGSYNEQFF
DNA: TGTGCCAGCAGCCCGGGACTAGCGGGACAAAGCGGTTCCTACAATGAGCAGTTCTTC

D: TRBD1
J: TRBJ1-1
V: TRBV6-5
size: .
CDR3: CATRTGGAGTEAFF
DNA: TGTGCCACCCGCACAGGGGGCGCGGGCACTGAAGCTTTCTTT

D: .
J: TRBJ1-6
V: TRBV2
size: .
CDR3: CASSETQGKERRNSPLHF
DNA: TGTGCCAGCAGTGAGACCCAGGGAAAGGAGAGAAGGAATTCACCCCTCCACTTT

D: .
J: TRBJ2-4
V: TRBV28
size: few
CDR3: CASSLRPTLAKNIQYF
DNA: TGTGCCAGCAGTTTAAGGCCGACCCTAGCCAAAAACATTCAGTACTTC

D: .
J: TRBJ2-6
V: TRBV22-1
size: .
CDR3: CPGRQVREQSRANVLTF
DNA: TGTCCTGGGAGACAAGTCCGCGAACAAAGTCGGGCCAACGTCCTGACTTTC

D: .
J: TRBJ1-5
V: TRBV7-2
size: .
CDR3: CASGRVVGNQPQHF
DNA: TGTGCCAGCGGCAGGGTCGTGGGCAATCAGCCCCAGCATTTT

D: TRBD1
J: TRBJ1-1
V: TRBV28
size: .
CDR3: CASSFSGTVLGAFF
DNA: TGTGCCAGCAGTTTCTCCGGGACAGTCTTAGGAGCTTTCTTT

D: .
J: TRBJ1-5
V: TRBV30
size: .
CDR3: CAWSPRAGYNQPQHF
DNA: TGTGCCTGGAGTCCGAGGGCAGGATACAATCAGCCCCAGCATTTT

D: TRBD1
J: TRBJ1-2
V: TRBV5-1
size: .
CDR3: CASSPDPGTGGGYTF
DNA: TGCGCCAGCAGCCCGGACCCCGGGACAGGGGGTGGCTACACCTTC

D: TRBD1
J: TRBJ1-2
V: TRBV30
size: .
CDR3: CAWSAWPRDRENGYTF
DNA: TGTGCCTGGAGTGCCTGGCCCCGGGACAGGGAGAACGGCTACACCTTC

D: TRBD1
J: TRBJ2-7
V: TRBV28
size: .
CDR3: CASRSGTATLYEQYF
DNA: TGTGCCAGCAGGTCCGGGACAGCAACCCTTTACGAGCAGTACTTC

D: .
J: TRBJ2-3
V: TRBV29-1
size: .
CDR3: CSATASDTQYF
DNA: TGCAGCGCTACCGCCTCAGATACGCAGTATTTT

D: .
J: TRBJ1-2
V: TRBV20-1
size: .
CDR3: CSAREGGYTF
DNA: TGCAGTGCTAGAGAGGGTGGCTACACCTTC

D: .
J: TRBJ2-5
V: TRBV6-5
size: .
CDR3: CASSYVVGWEQYF
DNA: TGTGCCAGCAGTTACGTTGTGGGGTGGGAGCAGTACTTC

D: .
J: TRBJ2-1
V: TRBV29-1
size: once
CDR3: CSAVLPGYNEQFF
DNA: TGCAGCGCTGTACTACCCGGGTACAATGAGCAGTTCTTC

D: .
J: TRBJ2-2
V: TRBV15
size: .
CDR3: CATSRESGTGELFF
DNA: TGTGCCACCAGCAGGGAGAGCGGGACCGGGGAGCTGTTTTTT

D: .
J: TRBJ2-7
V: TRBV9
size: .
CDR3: CASSVGLQGHEQYF
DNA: TGTGCCAGCAGCGTAGGGCTACAGGGCCACGAGCAGTACTTC

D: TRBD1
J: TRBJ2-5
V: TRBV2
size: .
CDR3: CASTRDRGQETQYF
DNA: TGTGCCAGCACTCGGGACAGGGGGCAGGAGACCCAGTACTTC

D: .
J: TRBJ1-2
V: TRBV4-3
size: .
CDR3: CASSQDRLTGYYTF
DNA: TGCGCCAGCAGCCAAGATAGACTGACAGGCTACTACACCTTC

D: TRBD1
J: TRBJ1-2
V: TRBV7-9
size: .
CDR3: CASSSLGTAWGYGYTF
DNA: TGTGCCAGCAGCAGCCTTGGGACAGCCTGGGGCTATGGCTACACCTTC

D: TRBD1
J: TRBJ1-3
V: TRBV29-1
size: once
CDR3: CSVGGSTGADGNTIYF
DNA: TGCAGCGTTGGGGGGTCTACAGGGGCTGATGGAAACACCATATATTTT